The 6 T cell receptor beta chains below all came from one sample that was sequenced in a study of control samples from healthy donors and cancer patients. Sequencing used immunoSEQ multiplex PCR; TCRdb keeps in-frame clones, though not all of them. The table shows approximately 170,000 clones, with roughly 92% occurring only once. The sequencing input was blood. These receptors all stem from a man aged 25 to 40 in good health.

This clone was recorded only once. The chain joins TRBV27 to TRBJ1-3, with D perhaps matching TRBD1 (6 bases). Trimming left V 2 bases short and J 4 bases short, with 9 bases between. Germline V CDR1 and CDR2: MNHEY, SMNVEV (reference sequence). The CDR3 has 14 residues. CDR3: CASSLGGGGNTIYF. The CDR3 DNA is TGTGCCAGCAGTTTAGGAGGGGGGGGAAACACCATATATTTT.

The chain recombines TRBV30 with TRBJ1-6; D unclear. The CDR3 loop spans 16 amino acids. Trimming took off 4 bases at V and 0 bases at J, with 13 bases between the two ends. In germline, CDR1 is GTSNPN, CDR2 SVGIG (reference sequence). CDR3 residues: CAWTNQQSSYNSPLHF. In DNA form, the CDR3 reads TGTGCCTGGACCAATCAACAGAGCTCCTATAATTCACCCCTCCACTTT. Looking up the rest from reference TRBV30 and TRBJ1-6 gives the full variable domain: SQTIHQWPATLVQPVGSPLSLECTVEGTSNPNLYWYRQAAGRGLQLLFYSVGIGQISSEVPQNLSASRPQDRQFILSSKKLLLSDSGFYLCAWTNQQSSYNSPLHFGNGTRLTVT.

The chain links TRBV9 to TRBJ1-6; D gene unclear. V dropped 1 base and J dropped 7 bases, with 18 bases sitting between them. The CDR3 is made up of 17 amino acids. Germline CDR1 and CDR2: SGDLS and YYNGEE. For the CDR3, the DNA is TGTGCCAGCAGCGTAACCCCGAACGTTATGAAGAATTCACCCCTCCACTTT. Its translation: CASSVTPNVMKNSPLHF.

The chain is built from TRBV19 and TRBJ2-2; the D is unclear. The CDR3 spans 13 residues. The V gene's germline CDR1 is LNHDA and CDR2 SQIVND (reference sequence). Trimming pared 3 bases from V and 5 bases from J, leaving 7 bases between. CDR3: CASSILGTGELFF. CDR3 DNA sequence: TGTGCCAGTAGTATCTTAGGGACCGGGGAGCTGTTTTTT.

The gene calls are TRBV30 and TRBJ2-2, with D hard to call. The length of the CDR3 is 12 residues. Trimming took off 0 bases at V and 4 bases at J, with 3 bases between the two ends. Germline CDR1 and CDR2: GTSNPN and SVGIG (reference sequence). The CDR3 region has the DNA TGTGCCTGGAGTGTAATCACCGGGGAGCTGTTTTTT. Protein sequence: CAWSVITGELFF.

This clone was found once. This sequence joins TRBV4-1 and TRBJ2-2; D is unclear. The V gene lost 3 bases and the J gene lost 0 bases, with 8 bases spanning the gap. This CDR3 has 15 amino acids. The germline V gene has CDR1 MGHRA and CDR2 YSYEKL. The DNA of the CDR3 is TGCGCCAGCAGCCAGGGCTCTTCGAACACCGGGGAGCTGTTTTTT. Translated: CASSQGSSNTGELFF.